The following is a T cell receptor beta chain sequence with its context. Its target is unknown. This sample was included in a study of shared clonotypes between healthy human individuals. The wider study: Per donor, three plates held CD4 naive cells, three held CD4 memory, two held CD8 naive and one held CD8 memory.

Using immunoSEQ multiplex PCR, the repertoire was profiled, and TCRdb retains in-frame clones only, with some absent. This table has 2 million to 2.5 million clones, roughly 95% appearing once. Notes on the study in general: It was anticipated that sequencing depth would influence how many clonotypes donors shared. The study found roughly 5% of naive CD4 clonotypes shared across a handful of donors. Clonotypes shared by all four sorted-subset donors had higher generation probabilities than non-shared clonotypes.

The sequenced material came from naive CD4+ T cells sorted from blood. Subset specified: CD45RA+ positively selected. The clonotype was recovered from a man aged 18 to 29 in good health.

Here the CDR3 reads CASSLGSLAGQETQYF. The CDR3 coding sequence is TGCGCCAGCAGCTTGGGTTCCCTAGCGGGGCAAGAGACCCAGTACTTC. V usage is TRBV5-1 and J usage is TRBJ2-5; 9 bases agree with TRBD2. CDR3 length: 16 amino acids. The trim removed 0 bases at V and 2 bases at J, leaving 5 bases unmatched. Germline CDR1 reads SGHRS; CDR2 reads YFSETQ.